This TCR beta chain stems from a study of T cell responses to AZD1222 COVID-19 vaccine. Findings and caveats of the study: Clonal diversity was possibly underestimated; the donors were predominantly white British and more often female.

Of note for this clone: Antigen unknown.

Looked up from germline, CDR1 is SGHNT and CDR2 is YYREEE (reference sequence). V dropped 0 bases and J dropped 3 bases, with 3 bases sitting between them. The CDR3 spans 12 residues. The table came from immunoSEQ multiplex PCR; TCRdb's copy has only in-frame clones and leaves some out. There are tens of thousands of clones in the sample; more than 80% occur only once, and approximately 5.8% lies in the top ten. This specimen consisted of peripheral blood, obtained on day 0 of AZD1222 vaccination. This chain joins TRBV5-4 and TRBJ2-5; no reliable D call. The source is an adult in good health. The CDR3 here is CASSLGEETQYF. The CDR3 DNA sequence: TGTGCCAGCAGCTTGGGTGAAGAGACCCAGTACTTC.